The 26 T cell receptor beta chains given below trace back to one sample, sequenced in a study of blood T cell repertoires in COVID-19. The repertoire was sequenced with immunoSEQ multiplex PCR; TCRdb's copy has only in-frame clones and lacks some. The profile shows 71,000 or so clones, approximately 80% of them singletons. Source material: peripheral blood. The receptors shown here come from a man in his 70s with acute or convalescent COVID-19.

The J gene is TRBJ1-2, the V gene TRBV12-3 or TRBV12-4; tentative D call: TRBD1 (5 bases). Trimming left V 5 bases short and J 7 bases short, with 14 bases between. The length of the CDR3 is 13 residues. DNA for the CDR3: TGTGCCAGCAGTATTACAGGTCGTAGTGGCTACACCTTC. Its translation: CASSITGRSGYTF.

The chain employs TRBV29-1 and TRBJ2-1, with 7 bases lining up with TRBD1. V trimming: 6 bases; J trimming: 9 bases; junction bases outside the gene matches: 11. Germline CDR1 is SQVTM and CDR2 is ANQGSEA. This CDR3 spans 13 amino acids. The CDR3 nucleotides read TGCAGCGTGGGACGAACAGGGGAGATTGAGCAGTTCTTC. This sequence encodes CSVGRTGEIEQFF.

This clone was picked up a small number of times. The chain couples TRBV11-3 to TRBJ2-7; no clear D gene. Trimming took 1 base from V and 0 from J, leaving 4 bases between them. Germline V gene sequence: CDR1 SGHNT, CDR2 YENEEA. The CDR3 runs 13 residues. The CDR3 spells CASSLGASYEQYF. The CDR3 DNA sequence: TGTGCCAGCAGCTTAGGCGCCTCCTACGAGCAGTACTTC.

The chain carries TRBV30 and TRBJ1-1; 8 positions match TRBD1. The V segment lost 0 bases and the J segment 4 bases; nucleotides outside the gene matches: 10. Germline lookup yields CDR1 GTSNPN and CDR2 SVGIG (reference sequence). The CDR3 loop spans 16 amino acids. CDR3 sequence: CAWSVGGRGLVTEAFF. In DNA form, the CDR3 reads TGTGCCTGGAGTGTAGGCGGCAGGGGGCTTGTCACTGAAGCTTTCTTT.

The CDR3 DNA is TGCAGCGTTGATTTCGGCAGGGGGAACACTGAAGCTTTCTTT. Protein product: CSVDFGRGNTEAFF. The chain uses TRBV29-1 and TRBJ1-1; possibly TRBD1 for D (6 bases). Germline lookup yields CDR1 SQVTM and CDR2 ANQGSEA. CDR3 length equals 14 residues. The V gene lost 3 bases and the J gene lost 1 base, with 12 bases spanning the gap.

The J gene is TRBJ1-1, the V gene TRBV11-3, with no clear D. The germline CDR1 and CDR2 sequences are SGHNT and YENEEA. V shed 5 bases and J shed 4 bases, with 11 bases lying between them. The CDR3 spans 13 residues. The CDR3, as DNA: TGTGCCAGCAGCCGGACCAGCGGCACTGAAGCTTTCTTT. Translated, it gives CASSRTSGTEAFF.

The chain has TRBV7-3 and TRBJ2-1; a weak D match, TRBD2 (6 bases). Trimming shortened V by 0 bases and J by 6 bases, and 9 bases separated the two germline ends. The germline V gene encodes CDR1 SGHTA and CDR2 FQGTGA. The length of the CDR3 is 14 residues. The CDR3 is CASSLTGSINEQFF. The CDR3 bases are TGTGCCAGCAGCTTAACCGGGAGCATCAATGAGCAGTTCTTC.

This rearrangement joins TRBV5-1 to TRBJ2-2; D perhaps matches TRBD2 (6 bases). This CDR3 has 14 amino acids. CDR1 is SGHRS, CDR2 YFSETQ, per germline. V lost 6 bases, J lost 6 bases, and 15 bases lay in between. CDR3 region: CASMEGRTAGELFF. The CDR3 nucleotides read TGCGCCAGCATGGAGGGGAGAACTGCCGGGGAGCTGTTTTTT.

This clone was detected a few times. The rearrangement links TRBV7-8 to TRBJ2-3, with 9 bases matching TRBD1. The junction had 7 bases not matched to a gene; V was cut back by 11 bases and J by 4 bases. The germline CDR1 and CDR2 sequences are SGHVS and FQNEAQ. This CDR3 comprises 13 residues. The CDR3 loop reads CAGGTGSPDTQYF. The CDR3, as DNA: TGTGCCGGTGGGACAGGGTCCCCAGATACGCAGTATTTT.

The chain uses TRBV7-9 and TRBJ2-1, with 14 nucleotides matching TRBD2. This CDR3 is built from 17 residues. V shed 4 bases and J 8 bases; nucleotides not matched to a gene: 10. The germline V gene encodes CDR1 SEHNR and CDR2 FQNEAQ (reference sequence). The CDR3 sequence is CASSWGGLAGEMDEQFF. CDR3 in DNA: TGTGCCAGCAGCTGGGGGGGACTAGCGGGAGAAATGGATGAGCAGTTCTTC. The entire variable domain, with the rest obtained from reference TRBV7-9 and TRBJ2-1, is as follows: DTGVSQNPRHKITKRGQNVTFRCDPISEHNRLYWYRQTLGQGPEFLTYFQNEAQLEKSRLLSDRFSAERPKGSFSTLEIQRTEQGDSAMYLCASSWGGLAGEMDEQFFGPGTRLTVL.

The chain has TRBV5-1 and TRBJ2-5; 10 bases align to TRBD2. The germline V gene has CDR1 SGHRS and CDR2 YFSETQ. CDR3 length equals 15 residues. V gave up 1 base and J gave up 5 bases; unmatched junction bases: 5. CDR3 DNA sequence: TGCGCCAGCAGCTTGACTCCAGCGGGAGGGGAGACCCAGTACTTC. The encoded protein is CASSLTPAGGETQYF.

The CDR3 DNA reads as TGTGCCAGCAGTGACACAGGGGGCCCCGGGGAGCTGTTTTTT. Amino acid sequence: CASSDTGGPGELFF. The chain employs TRBV27 and TRBJ2-2; TRBD1 aligns across 9 bases. The CDR3 runs 14 residues. The trim removed 5 bases at V and 6 bases at J, leaving 4 bases unmatched. Germline CDR1 reads MNHEY; CDR2 reads SMNVEV (reference sequence).

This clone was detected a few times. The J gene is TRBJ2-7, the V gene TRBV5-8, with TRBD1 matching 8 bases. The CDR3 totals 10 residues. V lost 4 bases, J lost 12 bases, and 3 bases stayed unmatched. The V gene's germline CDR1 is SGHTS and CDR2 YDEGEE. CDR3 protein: CASSRQGPYF. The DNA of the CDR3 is TGTGCCAGCAGCCGACAGGGGCCGTACTTC.

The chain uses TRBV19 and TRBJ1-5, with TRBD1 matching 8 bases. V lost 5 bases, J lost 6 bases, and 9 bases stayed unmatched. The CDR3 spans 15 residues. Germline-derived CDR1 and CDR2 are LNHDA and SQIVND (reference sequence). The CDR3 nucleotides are TGTGCCAGTAGTCCCCAGGGGGCGCTTGGTCAGCCCCAGCATTTT. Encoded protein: CASSPQGALGQPQHF.

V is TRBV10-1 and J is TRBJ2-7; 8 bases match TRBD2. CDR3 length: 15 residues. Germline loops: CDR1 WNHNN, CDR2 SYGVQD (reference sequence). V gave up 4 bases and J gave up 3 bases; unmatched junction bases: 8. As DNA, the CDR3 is TGCGCCAGCAGTGTTCCAACGGGGGGGTGCTACGAGCAGTACTTC. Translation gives CASSVPTGGCYEQYF.

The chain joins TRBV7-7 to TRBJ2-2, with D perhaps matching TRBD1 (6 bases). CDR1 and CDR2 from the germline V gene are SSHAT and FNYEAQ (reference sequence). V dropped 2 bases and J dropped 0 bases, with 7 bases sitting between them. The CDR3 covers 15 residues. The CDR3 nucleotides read TGTGCCAGCAGCTTACAGGGGCCGAACACCGGGGAGCTGTTTTTT. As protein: CASSLQGPNTGELFF.

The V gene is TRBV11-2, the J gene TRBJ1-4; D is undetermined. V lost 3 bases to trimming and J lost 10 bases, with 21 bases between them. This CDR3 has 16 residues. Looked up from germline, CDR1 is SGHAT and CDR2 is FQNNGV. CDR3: CASSFRGREPVRKLFF. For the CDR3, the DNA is TGTGCCAGCAGCTTTCGAGGGAGGGAACCCGTGAGAAAACTGTTTTTT.

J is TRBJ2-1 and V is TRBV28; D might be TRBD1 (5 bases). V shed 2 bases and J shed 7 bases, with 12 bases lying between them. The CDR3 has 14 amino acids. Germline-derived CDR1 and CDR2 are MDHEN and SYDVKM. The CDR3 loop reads CASSLSPGANEQFF. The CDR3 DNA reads TGTGCCAGCAGTTTAAGTCCTGGGGCGAATGAGCAGTTCTTC.

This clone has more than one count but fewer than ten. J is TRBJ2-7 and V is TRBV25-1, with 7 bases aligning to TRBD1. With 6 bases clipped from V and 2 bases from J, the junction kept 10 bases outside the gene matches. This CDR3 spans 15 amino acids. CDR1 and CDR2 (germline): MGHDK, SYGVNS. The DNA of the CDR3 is TGTGCCAGCAGCCCCCAAAACAGGGGCACCTACGAGCAGTACTTC. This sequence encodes CASSPQNRGTYEQYF.

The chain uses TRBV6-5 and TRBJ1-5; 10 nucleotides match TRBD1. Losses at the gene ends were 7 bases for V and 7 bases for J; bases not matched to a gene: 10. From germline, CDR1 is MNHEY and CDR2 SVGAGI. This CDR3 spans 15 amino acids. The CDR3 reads CASKGGQGYEQPQHF. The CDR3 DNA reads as TGTGCCAGCAAGGGGGGACAGGGGTACGAACAGCCCCAGCATTTT.

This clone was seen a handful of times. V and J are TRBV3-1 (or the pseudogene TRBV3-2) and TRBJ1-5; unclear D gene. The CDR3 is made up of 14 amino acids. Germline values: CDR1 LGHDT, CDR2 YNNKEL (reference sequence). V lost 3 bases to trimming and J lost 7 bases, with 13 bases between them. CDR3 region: CASSQDGMVQPQHF. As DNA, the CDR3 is TGTGCCAGCAGCCAGGACGGGATGGTGCAGCCCCAGCATTTT.

CDR3 sequence reads: CASTSQGNEQFF. CDR3 sequence (DNA): TGTGCCAGCACCTCGCAGGGGAATGAGCAGTTCTTC. The chain joins TRBV12-3 or TRBV12-4 to TRBJ2-1; maybe TRBD1 (6 bases). This CDR3 comprises 12 residues. V was shortened by 7 bases and J by 7 bases, with 11 bases between the two germline ends.

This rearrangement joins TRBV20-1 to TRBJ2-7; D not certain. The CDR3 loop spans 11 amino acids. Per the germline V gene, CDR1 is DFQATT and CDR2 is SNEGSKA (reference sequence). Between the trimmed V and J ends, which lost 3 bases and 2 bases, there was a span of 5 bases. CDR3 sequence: CSASRAYEQYF. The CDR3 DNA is TGCAGTGCTAGCCGGGCCTACGAGCAGTACTTC.

CDR3 bases: TGTGCCAGCAGTTCGAGTGGGTCGGCGGGAGAAGAAGAGACCCAGTACTTC. Its protein is CASSSSGSAGEEETQYF. The chain uses TRBV28 and TRBJ2-5; 7 nucleotides align to TRBD2. Germline CDR1 reads MDHEN; CDR2 reads SYDVKM. CDR3 size: 17 residues. With 4 bases clipped from V and 3 bases from J, the junction kept 14 bases outside the gene matches.

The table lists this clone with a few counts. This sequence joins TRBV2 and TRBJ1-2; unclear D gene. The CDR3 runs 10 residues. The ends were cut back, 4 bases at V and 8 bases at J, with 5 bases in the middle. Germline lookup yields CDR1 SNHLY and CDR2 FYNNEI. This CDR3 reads CASSGAGYTF. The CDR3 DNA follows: TGTGCCAGCAGTGGGGCCGGCTACACCTTC.

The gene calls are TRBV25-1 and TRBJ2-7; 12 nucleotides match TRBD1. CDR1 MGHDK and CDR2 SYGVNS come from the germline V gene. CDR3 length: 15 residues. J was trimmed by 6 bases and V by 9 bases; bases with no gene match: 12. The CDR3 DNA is TGTGCCAGTATACTTTCCGGGACAGGGGGCGGCGAGCAGTACTTC. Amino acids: CASILSGTGGGEQYF.